This is a list of T cell receptor beta chains from one sample in a study of blood T cell repertoires in COVID-19. The repertoire was sequenced with immunoSEQ multiplex PCR; TCRdb's copy has only in-frame clones and lacks some. This table has 150,000 to 200,000 clones, 87% appearing once. The sample was peripheral blood. All receptors come from a woman in her sixties or seventies with COVID-19, enrolled during active disease. The CDR3 runs from the conserved cysteine through the conserved F or W. A D gene is named only where the DNA matches it firmly. Where a row states a size, it is once, few, many or the class of an expanded clone; other rows omit it.

D gene	V gene	J gene	clone size	CDR3 protein	CDR3 DNA
TRBD1	TRBV6-5	TRBJ2-1	.	CASSRTGWDEQFF	TGTGCCAGCAGTCGGACAGGGTGGGATGAGCAGTTCTTC
.	TRBV6-5	TRBJ2-7	.	CASTTDRYEQYF	TGTGCCAGCACTACTGACAGATACGAGCAGTACTTC
TRBD1	TRBV5-1	TRBJ2-5	.	CASSPGQGKETQYF	TGCGCCAGCAGCCCGGGACAGGGGAAAGAGACCCAGTACTTC
TRBD1	TRBV19	TRBJ1-5	.	CASRTTGVGTYGNQPQHF	TGTGCCAGTAGGACGACAGGGGTGGGTACGTATGGCAATCAGCCCCAGCATTTT
TRBD1	TRBV12-5	TRBJ1-3	.	CASGPGQGGNTIYF	TGTGCTAGTGGTCCTGGACAGGGTGGAAACACCATATATTTT
.	TRBV21-1	TRBJ2-7	.	CASNSGLSDRTTTYEQYF	TGTGCCAGCAACTCTGGGCTGAGCGACAGGACGACAACCTACGAGCAGTACTTC
.	TRBV29-1	TRBJ1-1	.	CSVEFTRRGEAFF	TGCAGCGTTGAATTCACTCGTAGGGGTGAAGCTTTCTTT
TRBD2	TRBV30	TRBJ2-3	.	CAWTRTSGRVTDTQYF	TGTGCCTGGACTCGGACTAGCGGGAGGGTGACAGATACGCAGTATTTT
.	TRBV11-3	TRBJ2-3	.	CASSLGVDTQYF	TGTGCCAGCAGCTTAGGAGTGGATACGCAGTATTTT
.	TRBV19	TRBJ2-1	once	CASSIPSSAYNEQFF	TGTGCCAGTAGTATCCCTAGCAGCGCCTACAATGAGCAGTTCTTC
.	TRBV6-5	TRBJ2-3	.	CASGNWGGPTDTQYF	TGTGCCAGCGGTAACTGGGGGGGGCCCACAGATACGCAGTATTTT
.	TRBV27	TRBJ2-1	.	CASSLRGNEQFF	TGTGCCAGCAGTTTAAGGGGTAATGAGCAGTTCTTC
TRBD1	TRBV30	TRBJ1-5	.	CAWNNGQGGRPQHF	TGTGCCTGGAACAACGGACAGGGGGGGCGGCCCCAGCATTTT
TRBD2	TRBV5-4	TRBJ2-7	.	CASSAPGLAGVSNEQYF	TGTGCCAGCAGTGCCCCCGGACTAGCGGGAGTATCTAACGAGCAGTACTTC
.	TRBV19	TRBJ1-1	.	CASSIHRENTEAFF	TGTGCCAGTAGTATACACCGGGAGAACACTGAAGCTTTCTTT
.	TRBV3-1/TRBV3-2	TRBJ1-5	.	CASSQGGWVSQPQHF	TGTGCCAGCAGCCAAGGAGGGTGGGTCAGTCAGCCCCAGCATTTT
.	TRBV25-1	TRBJ2-3	.	CASSQTGYRTDTQYF	TGTGCCAGCAGTCAAACAGGGTACCGCACAGATACGCAGTATTTT
.	TRBV4-2	TRBJ2-3	.	CASSQVPHADTQYF	TGTGCCAGCAGCCAAGTACCTCACGCGGATACGCAGTATTTT
TRBD1	TRBV28	TRBJ2-1	.	CASSLPGRGLWNEQFF	TGTGCCAGCAGTTTACCCGGCAGGGGGCTATGGAATGAGCAGTTCTTC
.	TRBV5-3	TRBJ2-7	.	CARSLAGGAYYEQYF	TGTGCCAGAAGCTTGGCTGGGGGCGCTTACTACGAGCAGTACTTC
.	TRBV4-2	TRBJ2-3	.	CASSLSLLVTGTDTQYF	TGTGCCAGCAGCCTGAGTTTACTAGTTACGGGCACAGATACGCAGTATTTT
.	TRBV21-1	TRBJ2-2	.	CASSKKPLISGKTSGVNTGELFF	TGTGCCAGCAGCAAAAAGCCCTTGATTTCGGGAAAGACTAGCGGGGTGAACACCGGGGAGCTGTTTTTT
TRBD1	TRBV14	TRBJ1-1	.	CASSQREAGGKAFF	TGTGCCAGCAGCCAACGGGAGGCAGGGGGCAAAGCTTTCTTT
.	TRBV19	TRBJ2-2	.	CASSITGLDWGGELFF	TGTGCCAGTAGTATCACGGGACTTGACTGGGGCGGGGAGCTGTTTTTT
.	TRBV21-1	TRBJ2-7	.	CASSKPTTTREGLYEQYF	TGTGCCAGCAGCAAACCAACCACGACGCGGGAGGGCCTCTACGAGCAGTACTTC
.	TRBV3-1/TRBV3-2	TRBJ2-3	once	CASSQVGGRSTDTQYF	TGTGCCAGCAGCCAAGTCGGGGGACGGAGCACAGATACGCAGTATTTT
TRBD1	TRBV6-2/TRBV6-3	TRBJ1-1	.	CASSYLTGSTEAFF	TGTGCCAGCAGTTACCTGACAGGGAGCACTGAAGCTTTCTTT
TRBD2	TRBV6-5	TRBJ2-2	.	CASKGLAGNTGELFF	TGTGCCAGCAAAGGACTAGCGGGGAACACCGGGGAGCTGTTTTTT
TRBD1	TRBV2	TRBJ2-3	once	CASSTDRGGTDTQYF	TGTGCCAGCAGTACAGACAGGGGAGGCACAGATACGCAGTATTTT
.	TRBV9	TRBJ2-3	.	CASSPIQGTDTQYF	TGTGCCAGCAGCCCGATTCAGGGAACAGATACGCAGTATTTT
TRBD1	TRBV19	TRBJ1-5	once	CASSLQGGNQPQHF	TGTGCCAGTAGTCTTCAGGGGGGCAATCAGCCCCAGCATTTT
.	TRBV5-5	TRBJ1-3	.	CASSTRGSYTIYF	TGTGCCAGCAGCACCAGAGGTAGTTACACCATATATTTT
TRBD2	TRBV12-3/TRBV12-4	TRBJ2-1	.	CASSAPGGEQFF	TGTGCCAGCAGTGCCCCGGGGGGTGAGCAGTTCTTC
.	TRBV4-2	TRBJ1-2	once	CASSQDRTPDYGYTF	TGTGCCAGCAGCCAAGATCGGACACCTGACTATGGCTACACCTTC
.	TRBV2	TRBJ2-5	.	CASSLGGGGETQYF	TGTGCCAGCAGTTTGGGGGGCGGGGGAGAGACCCAGTACTTC
.	TRBV29-1	TRBJ1-2	.	CSVAVQDPYGYTF	TGCAGCGTTGCGGTACAGGACCCCTATGGCTACACCTTC
TRBD1	TRBV2	TRBJ2-4	.	CASSGQGAFIQYF	TGTGCCAGCAGCGGACAGGGGGCGTTCATTCAGTACTTC
TRBD2	TRBV29-1	TRBJ2-3	.	CSVAGASGKDTQYF	TGCAGCGTTGCCGGGGCTAGCGGGAAAGATACGCAGTATTTT
.	TRBV7-8	TRBJ2-2	.	CASSSEWLAINTGELFF	TGTGCCAGCAGCTCCGAGTGGCTAGCGATAAACACCGGGGAGCTGTTTTTT
TRBD1	TRBV29-1	TRBJ2-7	.	CSVEPGQGSPYEQYF	TGCAGCGTTGAACCGGGACAGGGGTCACCCTACGAGCAGTACTTC
.	TRBV14	TRBJ2-1	.	CASSQVGGSPYNEQFF	TGTGCCAGCAGCCAAGTCGGAGGGAGCCCCTACAATGAGCAGTTCTTC
.	TRBV19	TRBJ1-3	medium-sized	CASRGQNSGNTIYF	TGTGCCAGTAGAGGACAGAACTCTGGAAACACCATATATTTT
.	TRBV30	TRBJ1-1	.	CAWSIRGRAFF	TGTGCCTGGAGTATTCGCGGGCGGGCTTTCTTT
.	TRBV6-2/TRBV6-3	TRBJ2-5	.	CASSEGGRKETQYF	TGTGCCAGCAGCGAGGGCGGGCGGAAAGAGACCCAGTACTTC
.	TRBV28	TRBJ2-7	few	CASSLQGLREQYF	TGTGCCAGCAGTTTACAGGGACTGAGGGAGCAGTACTTC
.	TRBV28	TRBJ1-1	.	CASWENTDEAFF	TGTGCCAGCTGGGAGAACACTGATGAAGCTTTCTTT
TRBD1	TRBV24-1	TRBJ2-1	once	CATSDFGGQAYNEQFF	TGTGCCACCAGTGATTTTGGGGGACAGGCATACAATGAGCAGTTCTTC
.	TRBV25-1	TRBJ2-2	.	CASSETGTGELFF	TGTGCCAGCAGTGAAACAGGGACCGGGGAGCTGTTTTTT
.	TRBV19	TRBJ1-5	.	CASSIAGGSGQPQHF	TGTGCCAGTAGTATAGCGGGGGGTAGCGGTCAGCCCCAGCATTTT
TRBD2	TRBV5-4	TRBJ2-3	.	CASRPEAGGGGDTQYF	TGTGCCAGCAGGCCTGAAGCGGGAGGGGGAGGGGATACGCAGTATTTT
TRBD1	TRBV5-6	TRBJ2-3	.	CASSSQTGTLTDTQYF	TGTGCCAGCAGCTCTCAGACAGGGACCCTCACAGATACGCAGTATTTT
.	TRBV6-5	TRBJ1-5	.	CASTIRQGNQPQHF	TGTGCCAGCACAATCAGACAGGGCAATCAGCCCCAGCATTTT
.	TRBV7-9	TRBJ2-3	few	CASSVLQSVTDTQYF	TGTGCCAGCAGCGTGCTGCAGTCAGTCACAGATACGCAGTATTTT
TRBD1	TRBV19	TRBJ2-7	.	CASSPGTGASYEQYF	TGTGCCAGTAGCCCGGGGACAGGGGCCTCCTACGAGCAGTACTTC
TRBD2	TRBV7-6	TRBJ2-7	.	CASSWIAGDVSYEQYF	TGTGCCAGCAGCTGGATAGCGGGAGATGTATCCTACGAGCAGTACTTC
.	TRBV7-9	TRBJ1-1	.	CASSFLPGLATEAFF	TGTGCCAGCAGCTTTTTACCCGGGTTGGCCACTGAAGCTTTCTTT
.	TRBV30	TRBJ2-7	once	CAWSPRGYEQYF	TGTGCCTGGAGTCCCCGGGGATACGAGCAGTACTTC
.	TRBV7-3	TRBJ1-1	few	CASSSGLNTEAFF	TGTGCCAGCAGCTCAGGGTTAAACACTGAAGCTTTCTTT
.	TRBV19	TRBJ2-3	.	CASSGQNHPSTDTQYF	TGTGCCAGTAGCGGACAAAATCATCCTAGCACAGATACGCAGTATTTT